One and the same sample provided the 8 T cell receptor beta chains below, sequenced in a study of long-term antiretroviral therapy in people with HIV. immunoSEQ v3.0 was run at survey level. The repertoire was sequenced with immunoSEQ multiplex PCR; TCRdb's copy has only in-frame clones and lacks some. Altogether under 20,000 clones are present, about 80% being singletons, with the ten largest covering approximately 20%. Sequencing used unsorted PBMCs, obtained just before starting antiretroviral therapy. These receptor sequences come from a man aged 35-49 years with HIV.

The chain has TRBV2 and TRBJ2-3; 8 bases map to TRBD1. Germline lookup yields CDR1 SNHLY and CDR2 FYNNEI. The CDR3 extends over 14 amino acids. V trimming: 5 bases; J trimming: 4 bases; junction bases outside the gene matches: 5. CDR3 in amino acids: CASSTQQGADTQYF. Written as DNA, the CDR3 is TGTGCCAGCAGTACCCAACAGGGGGCAGATACGCAGTATTTT.

This chain uses TRBV5-1 with TRBJ1-1; D is unresolved. V dropped 3 bases and J dropped 5 bases, with 11 bases sitting between them. This CDR3 has 13 residues. The germline V gene has CDR1 SGHRS and CDR2 YFSETQ. CDR3 sequence (DNA): TGCGCCAGCAGCTGGGGAAGCGGGACTGAAGCTTTCTTT. Its protein is CASSWGSGTEAFF.

The V call is TRBV19, the J call TRBJ1-1; D is undetermined. Trimming removed 8 bases from V and 6 bases from J, with 16 bases in between. Germline V gene data show CDR1 as LNHDA and CDR2 as SQIVND (reference sequence). CDR3 length: 13 amino acids. The CDR3 sequence: CASRSSAGSEAFF. CDR3 nucleotide sequence: TGTGCCAGTCGGTCCAGCGCGGGTTCTGAAGCTTTCTTT.

The chain uses TRBV6-6 and TRBJ2-1; perhaps TRBD2 as D (5 bases). The CDR3 has 13 amino acids. Germline V CDR1 and CDR2: MNHNY, SVGAGI (reference sequence). Trimming pared 6 bases from V and 4 bases from J, leaving 10 bases between. CDR3 sequence reads: CASSNTGYNEQFF. The CDR3, as DNA: TGTGCCAGCAGCAACACGGGGTACAATGAGCAGTTCTTC.

Comments on this clone: A single base is all that separates this from a far larger clone, so a read error is likely. The gene calls are TRBV5-6 and TRBJ2-2; 8 bases fit TRBD1. Germline V lookup: CDR1 SGHDT, CDR2 YYEEEE. J was trimmed by 6 bases and V by 2 bases; bases with no gene match: 0. The CDR3 has 13 amino acids. The DNA for the CDR3 is TGTGCCAGCAGCTTACAGGGGGCCGGGGAGCTGTTTTTT. Protein product: CASSLQGAGELFF.

The V and J genes are TRBV4-1 and TRBJ2-7, with D tentatively TRBD1 (5 bases). This CDR3 has 15 amino acids. V was shortened by 0 bases and J by 0 bases, with 9 bases between the two germline ends. Germline-derived CDR1 and CDR2 are MGHRA and YSYEKL. CDR3 DNA sequence: TGCGCCAGCAGCCAAGATTTGGACATCTCCTACGAGCAGTACTTC. Translation gives CASSQDLDISYEQYF.

This clone was counted a single time. V is TRBV11-1 and J is TRBJ1-1, with D possibly matching TRBD1 (5 bases). The V gene's germline CDR1 is SGHAT and CDR2 FQDESV (reference sequence). V gave up 1 base and J gave up 0 bases, with 9 bases separating them. There are 15 residues in the CDR3. The CDR3 reads CASSLGGVMNTEAFF. CDR3 nucleotides: TGTGCCAGCAGCTTAGGGGGGGTCATGAACACTGAAGCTTTCTTT.

This chain joins TRBV10-1 and TRBJ1-4; possible D gene TRBD1, 5 bases. Germline CDR1 WNHNN, CDR2 SYGVQD (reference sequence). The CDR3 sequence is 16 residues long. With 2 bases removed from V and 7 bases from J, the gap between germline ends came to 17 bases. CDR3 DNA sequence: TGCGCCAGCAGTGAGGGACATTCCGGGACGAGTGAAAAACTGTTTTTT. Its protein product is CASSEGHSGTSEKLFF.